The source of this T cell receptor (beta chain) is a study of T cell clonotyping in hematopoietic cell transplantation. Turning to the study itself: Recipient samples before transplant were obtained post-cytoreduction.

Comment on this clone: Its specificity is not known.

The table came from immunoSEQ multiplex PCR; TCRdb's copy has only in-frame clones and leaves some out. The data hold under 35,000 clones, with 60% to 80% observed a single time. Study outcomes and limitations: No sorting was done, leaving CD4 and CD8 contributions mixed.

This CDR3 has 14 amino acids. In germline, CDR1 is SGDLS, CDR2 YYNGEE. V was trimmed by 2 bases and J by 1 base, leaving 10 bases between them. Time point given: recipient sample about 28 days before transplant, after cytoreduction. Samples: about 28 days before transplant, then days 30, 100 and 180 after. The TCR sequence derives from a man aged 45-65 years with myelodysplastic syndrome. Some clones in this sample may be carry-over from other donors' samples. The chain carries TRBV9 and TRBJ2-7; no firm D call. This specimen was peripheral blood mononuclear cells, taken before stem cell transplant. Here the CDR3 DNA reads TGTGCCAGCAGCGTTAGGGCAGGTTCCTACGAGCAGTACTTC. This encodes CASSVRAGSYEQYF. The complete variable domain, with remaining parts taken from reference TRBV9 and TRBJ2-7, reads DSGVTQTPKHLITATGQRVTLRCSPRSGDLSVYWYQQSLDQGLQFLIQYYNGEERAKGNILERFSAQQFPDLHSELNLSSLELGDSALYFCASSVRAGSYEQYFGPGTRLTVT.